The 11 T cell receptor beta chains in this list originate from one sample, sequenced in a study of blood T cell repertoires in COVID-19. Assay: immunoSEQ multiplex PCR; the TCRdb copy retains only in-frame clones and omits some. The repertoire has some 300,000 clones, approximately 89% of them found once; the top ten carry 6.9%. Material for sequencing was peripheral blood. Receptors originate from a woman aged 25-40 years who had recovered from COVID-19.

Of note for this clone: This CDR3 is also generated by other DNA sequences in the sample. V usage is TRBV9 and J usage is TRBJ2-3; D is possibly TRBD1 (5 bases). Germline CDR1 is SGDLS and CDR2 is YYNGEE. V lost 2 bases and J 1 base, leaving 8 bases between the germline ends. This CDR3 is 14 amino acids long. As DNA, the CDR3 is TGTGCCAGCAGCGTTTCCAGGGGCACAGATACGCAGTATTTT. Protein sequence: CASSVSRGTDTQYF.

The chain recombines TRBV9 with TRBJ2-7; D may be TRBD1 (6 bases). The CDR3 is 14 amino acids. V gave up 4 bases and J gave up 4 bases, with 15 bases separating them. Per germline, CDR1 SGDLS and CDR2 YYNGEE. The CDR3, as DNA: TGTGCCAGCAGCACCCACCAAACAGGGTACGAGCAGTACTTC. It is translated as CASSTHQTGYEQYF. Full variable domain (missing parts from reference TRBV9 and TRBJ2-7): DSGVTQTPKHLITATGQRVTLRCSPRSGDLSVYWYQQSLDQGLQFLIQYYNGEERAKGNILERFSAQQFPDLHSELNLSSLELGDSALYFCASSTHQTGYEQYFGPGTRLTVT.

The rearrangement joins TRBV7-9 to TRBJ2-7; a weak D match, TRBD1 (6 bases). The V gene's germline CDR1 is SEHNR and CDR2 FQNEAQ (reference sequence). The ends were cut back, 4 bases at V and 1 base at J, with 8 bases in the middle. CDR3 size: 13 residues. CDR3 sequence: CASSSTGSYEQYF. Here the CDR3 DNA reads TGTGCCAGCAGCTCCACAGGGTCCTACGAGCAGTACTTC.

This clone came up once. This chain links TRBV3-1 (or the pseudogene TRBV3-2) with TRBJ2-7; a weak D match, TRBD1 (6 bases). The V and J ends lost 1 base and 4 bases respectively, with 14 bases between them. CDR1 is LGHDT and CDR2 is YNNKEL in the germline V gene (reference sequence). This CDR3 contains 15 residues. CDR3 sequence: CASSQGQGRIYEQYF. DNA of the CDR3: TGTGCCAGCAGCCAAGGGCAGGGGAGAATTTACGAGCAGTACTTC.

The V and J genes are TRBV5-1 and TRBJ2-5; a possible D gene is TRBD2 (5 bases). Germline V gives CDR1 SGHRS, CDR2 YFSETQ. This CDR3 is built from 13 residues. V was trimmed by 0 bases and J by 4 bases, leaving 7 bases between them. CDR3 in amino acids: CASSLAGVETQYF. The DNA for the CDR3 is TGCGCCAGCAGCTTGGCCGGGGTAGAGACCCAGTACTTC.

J is TRBJ2-6 and V is TRBV7-2, with TRBD1 identical over 8 bases. This CDR3 is 16 amino acids long. Germline-derived CDR1 and CDR2 are SGHTA and FQGNSA. With 6 bases clipped from V and 0 bases from J, the junction kept 4 bases outside the gene matches. The CDR3 sequence: CASRGQGNSGANVLTF. CDR3 coding DNA: TGTGCCAGCAGAGGACAGGGTAACTCTGGGGCCAACGTCCTGACTTTC.

The chain has TRBV30 and TRBJ1-6; 9 bases are a match to TRBD1. The CDR3 totals 15 residues. V was pared by 4 bases and J by 0 bases, with 1 base of the junction left unmatched. CDR1 GTSNPN and CDR2 SVGIG come from the germline V gene (reference sequence). CDR3 DNA: TGTGCCTGGATGACAGGGGGCTCCTATAATTCACCCCTCCACTTT. Amino acids: CAWMTGGSYNSPLHF.

This chain joins TRBV10-3 and TRBJ2-7; 9 bases are a match to TRBD1. Germline V gives CDR1 ENHRY, CDR2 SYGVKD. This CDR3 comprises 14 residues. The trim removed 5 bases at V and 5 bases at J, leaving 7 bases unmatched. DNA of the CDR3: TGTGCCATCAGTCCGGGACAGGGTCTCAACGAGCAGTACTTC. Translated, it gives CAISPGQGLNEQYF.

V and J are TRBV2 and TRBJ2-1, with 11 bases that match TRBD1. The CDR3 sequence is 15 residues long. The germline gives CDR1 SNHLY, CDR2 FYNNEI. V shed 4 bases and J 7 bases; nucleotides not matched to a gene: 6. The CDR3 protein is CASSARDRGMNEQFF. In nucleotides, the CDR3 is TGTGCCAGCAGTGCCCGGGACAGGGGGATGAATGAGCAGTTCTTC.

This chain uses TRBV6-1 with TRBJ1-3; D perhaps matches TRBD1 (5 bases). Between the trimmed V and J ends, which lost 1 base and 2 bases, there was a span of 9 bases. Germline V gene data show CDR1 as MNHNS and CDR2 as SASEGT. The CDR3 extends over 15 amino acids. This CDR3 reads CASSEEGLAGNTIYF. The DNA for the CDR3 is TGTGCCAGCAGTGAAGAGGGGTTAGCTGGAAACACCATATATTTT.

This chain links TRBV3-1 (or the pseudogene TRBV3-2) with TRBJ1-1; 7 positions agree with TRBD1. Germline CDR1 is LGHDT and CDR2 is YNNKEL (reference sequence). CDR3 length: 16 residues. V trimming: 0 bases; J trimming: 4 bases; junction bases outside the gene matches: 8. In DNA form, the CDR3 reads TGTGCCAGCAGCCAAGATAGGGGCCAGGGGGGCACTGAAGCTTTCTTT. Amino acids: CASSQDRGQGGTEAFF.